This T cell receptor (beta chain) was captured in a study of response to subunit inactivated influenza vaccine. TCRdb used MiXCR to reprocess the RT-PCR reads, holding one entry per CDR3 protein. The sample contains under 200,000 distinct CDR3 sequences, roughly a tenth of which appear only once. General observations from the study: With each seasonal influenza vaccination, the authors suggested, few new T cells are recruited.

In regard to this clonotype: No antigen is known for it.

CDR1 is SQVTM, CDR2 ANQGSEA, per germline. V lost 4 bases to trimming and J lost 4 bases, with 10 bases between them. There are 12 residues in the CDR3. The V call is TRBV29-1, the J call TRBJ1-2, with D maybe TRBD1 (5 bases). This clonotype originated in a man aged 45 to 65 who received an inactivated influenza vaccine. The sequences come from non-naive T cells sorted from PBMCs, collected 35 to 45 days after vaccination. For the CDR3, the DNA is TGCAGCGTTGCCGGGACGGGCTATGGCTACACCTTC. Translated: CSVAGTGYGYTF.